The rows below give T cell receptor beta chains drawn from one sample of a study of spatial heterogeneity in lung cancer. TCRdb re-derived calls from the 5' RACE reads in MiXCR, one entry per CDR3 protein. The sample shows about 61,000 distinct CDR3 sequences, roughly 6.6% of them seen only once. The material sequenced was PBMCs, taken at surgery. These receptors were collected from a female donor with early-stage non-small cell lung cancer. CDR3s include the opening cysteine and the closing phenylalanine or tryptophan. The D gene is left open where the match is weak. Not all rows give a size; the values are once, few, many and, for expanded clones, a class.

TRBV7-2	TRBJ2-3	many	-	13	CASSFGGADTQYF	TGTGCCAGCAGCTTCGGGGGCGCAGATACGCAGTATTTT
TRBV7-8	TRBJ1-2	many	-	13	CASSLGTEDGYTF	TGTGCCAGCAGCTTAGGGACAGAGGATGGCTACACCTTC
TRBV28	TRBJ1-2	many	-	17	CASSLFIGGPGDYGYTF	TGTGCCAGCAGTTTATTCATAGGAGGGCCTGGGGACTATGGCTACACCTTC
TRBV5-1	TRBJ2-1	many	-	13	CASSLDWGDEQFF	TGCGCCAGCAGCTTGGACTGGGGCGATGAGCAGTTCTTC
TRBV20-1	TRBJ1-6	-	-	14	CSARAAQGIFPLHF	TGCAGTGCTAGAGCTGCACAGGGAATTTTCCCCCTCCACTTT
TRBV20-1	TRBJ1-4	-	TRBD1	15	CSARPWDREPEKLFF	TGCAGTGCTAGACCGTGGGACAGGGAGCCTGAAAAACTGTTTTTT
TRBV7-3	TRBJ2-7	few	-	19	CASSLKVRRVVATLYEQYF	TGTGCCAGCAGCTTAAAGGTCCGACGGGTGGTAGCCACCCTTTACGAGCAGTACTTC
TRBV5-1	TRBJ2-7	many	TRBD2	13	CASSLVIQREKYF	TGCGCCAGCAGCTTGGTTATTCAGCGGGAGAAGTACTTC
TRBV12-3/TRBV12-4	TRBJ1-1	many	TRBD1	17	CASSPVGTGGLGTEAFF	TGTGCCAGCAGCCCAGTGGGGACAGGGGGCTTAGGGACTGAAGCTTTCTTT
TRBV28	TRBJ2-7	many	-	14	CASTRQASPYEQYF	TGTGCCAGCACCCGGCAGGCTTCTCCCTACGAGCAGTACTTC
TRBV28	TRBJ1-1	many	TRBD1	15	CASRPPTGAGTEAFF	TGTGCCAGCAGGCCCCCTACAGGGGCCGGGACTGAAGCTTTCTTT
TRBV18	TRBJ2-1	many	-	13	CASSPGQEGEQFF	TGTGCCAGCTCACCAGGGCAGGAAGGTGAGCAGTTCTTC
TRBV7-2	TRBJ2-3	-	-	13	CASSPSGADTQYF	TGTGCCAGCAGCCCCTCTGGGGCAGATACGCAGTATTTT